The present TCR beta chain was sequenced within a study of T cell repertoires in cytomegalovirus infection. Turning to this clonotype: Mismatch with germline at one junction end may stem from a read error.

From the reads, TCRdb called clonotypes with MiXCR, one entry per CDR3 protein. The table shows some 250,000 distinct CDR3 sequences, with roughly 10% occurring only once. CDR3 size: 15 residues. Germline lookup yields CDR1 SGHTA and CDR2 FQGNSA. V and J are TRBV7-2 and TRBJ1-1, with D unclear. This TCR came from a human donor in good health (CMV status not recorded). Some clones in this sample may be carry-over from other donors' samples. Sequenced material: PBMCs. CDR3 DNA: TGTGCCAGCAGCTTAGGTGGACTTATGAACACTGAAGCTCTCTTT. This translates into CASSLGGLMNTEALF.